This record covers a single T cell receptor beta chain. This clonotype was detected a few times. The specificity of this receptor is unknown. No per-base quality is available; no much larger clone lies one base away. The CDR3 sequence holds 16 residues, the cysteine and phenylalanine included. The only DNA kept is the CDR3, 48 bases in frame from the first base. The germline V gene yields SGHRS for CDR1 and YFSETQ for CDR2. Cut back by 1 base and 3 bases, the V and J ends lie 15 bases apart. These data come from a study of blood T cells in healthy people across ages (dated by TCRdb to the mid-2010s). Some background on the complete study: In model experiments, roughly one uniquely barcoded TCR beta cDNA molecule per two T cells was captured by template switching. Age-related changes in TCR beta repertoire diversity were measured in the study by deep sequencing normalized with unique cDNA molecular identifiers. Four age groups were formed from the donors: young (average approximately 17 years), middle-aged (roughly 38), aged (around 62) and long-lived (about 75). Donors of different ages were randomly distributed across sequencing lanes to avoid experimental bias. Two additional independent replicas of 1 million unique cDNA reads from the same blood draw were analyzed for two donors (one aged 18 to 29 and one aged 80 or older).

The receptor library was made with 5' RACE. The sequencing machine was an Illumina HiSeq 2500. A second roughly 7 to 11 cycle PCR used a sample-barcoded 5' primer and a J-beta primer mix. A unique molecular identifier was introduced onto each TCR beta cDNA molecule by a template-switch 5' adaptor carrying 12 random nucleotides. Each sample yielded at least 2.5 million CDR3-containing paired-end reads. The Mint cDNA synthesis kit, primed by a TRBC-specific oligonucleotide, was used to synthesize first-strand cDNA from all RNA. Following uracil-DNA glycosylase treatment, a first 18-cycle PCR with universal primers M1SS and BC2_uni_R was performed on all cDNA. Per the original workflow: For normalization, 1 million high-quality reads were randomly selected from each sample, with every read carrying a distinct molecular identifier. Instead of being binned into consensus sequences, reads that shared molecular identifiers were thrown out. MiTCR, with a Q25 quality threshold and the strictest error-elimination algorithm, was used for CDR3 identification, clonotype clustering and error correction. Lower-bound total TCR beta diversity was estimated with a nonparametric unseen species model using Euler transformation. TCRdb trimmed the raw reads at Q25, called clones with MiXCR and kept productive beta chains. When rows share a CDR3 protein, they turn into one entry using the most common DNA and genes. The V and J calls were not made by the authors but by TCRdb's processing. Here the sample has hundreds of thousands of distinct CDR3 sequences; 58% occur a single time. Approximately 23% of the sample rests with the top ten.

Results the study describes overall, beyond this receptor: The CMV infection status of donors was not known, potentially confounding age-related changes in expanded clonotypes. Observed TCR beta diversity correlated strongly with the percentage of naive T cells measured by flow cytometry. Conclusive comparison of naive and antigen-experienced compartments was prevented by the profiling of bulk unsorted PBMCs. The long-lived group showed more naive CD4+ T cells, fewer expanded clones and increased TCR diversity than the aged group, suggesting age selection. As age increased, observed TCR beta diversity per million T cells dropped in a roughly linear way, and a significant reduction was already evident by age 40. Total diversity estimates from one million sequenced T cells were considered lower bounds and underestimates.

The 39 donors, aged roughly 6 to 100 years, were systemically healthy Caucasian individuals from Russia. Each donor gave about 11 milliliters of peripheral blood, drawn into EDTA-treated Vacutainer tubes. Ficoll-Paque density-gradient centrifugation was used to isolate PBMCs, with at least 7 million obtained per sample. Trizol reagent was used to extract total RNA from the PBMCs, yielding at least 5.5 micrograms per sample. Naive CD45RAhigh/CD27high T cell percentages were measured by flow cytometry on a PBMC aliquot from every donor. The receptor comes from a man in his thirties or forties in good health. The sequence links TRBV5-1 to TRBJ2-3; the D gene is perhaps TRBD1 or TRBD2, as each covers 6 bases. Source material: blood. The CDR3 protein sequence reads: CASSLSGGRRTDTQYF. The nucleotide sequence reads TGCGCCAGCAGCTTGTCCGGGGGCCGTCGTACAGATACGCAGTATTTT.